The clone carrying this T cell receptor (beta chain) was counted only a few times. The study tagged each TCR cDNA molecule with a unique molecular identifier. A single record per CDR3 protein comes from TCRdb applying MiXCR to the 5' RACE reads. The data hold under 150,000 distinct CDR3 sequences, with 10% to 11% observed a single time. Documented time point: blood at routine non-recurrence follow-up after resection. This sample stems from a study of spatial heterogeneity in lung cancer. In the study overall: In raw reads, more than 8.5 appearances on average were recorded for each unique TCR and UMI combination.

The ends lost 10 bases at V and 0 bases at J; junction bases unmatched: 12. This CDR3 is 16 amino acids long. Germline V gene data show CDR1 as MNHEY and CDR2 as SMNVEV (reference sequence). This specimen was PBMCs, taken at follow-up. V usage is TRBV27 and J usage is TRBJ1-3; 7 bases fit TRBD1. This TCR derives from a female donor with early-stage non-small cell lung cancer. The CDR3 nucleotides are TGTGCCACCAAACAAACAGGGGCCGTCTCTGGAAACACCATATATTTT. Protein sequence: CATKQTGAVSGNTIYF.